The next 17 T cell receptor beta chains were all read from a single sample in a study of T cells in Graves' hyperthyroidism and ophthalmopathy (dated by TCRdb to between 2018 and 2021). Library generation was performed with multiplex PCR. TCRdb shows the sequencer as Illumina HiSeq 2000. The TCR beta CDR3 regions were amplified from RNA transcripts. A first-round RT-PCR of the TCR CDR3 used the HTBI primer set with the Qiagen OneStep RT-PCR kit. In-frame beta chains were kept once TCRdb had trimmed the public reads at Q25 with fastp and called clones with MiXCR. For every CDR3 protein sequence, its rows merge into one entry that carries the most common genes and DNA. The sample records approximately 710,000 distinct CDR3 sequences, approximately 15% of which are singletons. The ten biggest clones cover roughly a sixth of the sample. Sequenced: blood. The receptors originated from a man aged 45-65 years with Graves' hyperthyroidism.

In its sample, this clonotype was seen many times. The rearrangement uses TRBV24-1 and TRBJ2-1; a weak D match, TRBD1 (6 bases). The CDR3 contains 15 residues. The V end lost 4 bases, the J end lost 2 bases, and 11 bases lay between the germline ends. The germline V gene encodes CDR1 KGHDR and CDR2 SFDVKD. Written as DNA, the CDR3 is TGTGCCACCAGTGACTCCGGGACACCCTACAATGAGCAGTTCTTC. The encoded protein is CATSDSGTPYNEQFF.

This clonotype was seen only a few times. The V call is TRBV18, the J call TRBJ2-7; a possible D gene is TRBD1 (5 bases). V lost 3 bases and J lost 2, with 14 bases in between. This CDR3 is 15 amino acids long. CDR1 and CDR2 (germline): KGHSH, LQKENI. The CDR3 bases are TGTGCCAGCTCACCGGACCCGCAGGGCACCTACGAGCAGTACTTC. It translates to CASSPDPQGTYEQYF.

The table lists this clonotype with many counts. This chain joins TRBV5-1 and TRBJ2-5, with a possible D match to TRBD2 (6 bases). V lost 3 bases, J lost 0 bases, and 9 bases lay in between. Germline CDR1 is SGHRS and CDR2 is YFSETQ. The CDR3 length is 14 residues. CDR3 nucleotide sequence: TGCGCCAGCAGCTCGGGACTGTACCAAGAGACCCAGTACTTC. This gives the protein CASSSGLYQETQYF.

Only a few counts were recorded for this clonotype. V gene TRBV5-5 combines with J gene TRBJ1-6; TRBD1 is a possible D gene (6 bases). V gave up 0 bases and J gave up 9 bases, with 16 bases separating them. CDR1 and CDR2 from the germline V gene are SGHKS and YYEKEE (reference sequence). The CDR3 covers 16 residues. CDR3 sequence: CASSLETGIMVSPLHF. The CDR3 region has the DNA TGTGCCAGCAGCTTGGAAACAGGGATTATGGTTTCACCCCTCCACTTT.

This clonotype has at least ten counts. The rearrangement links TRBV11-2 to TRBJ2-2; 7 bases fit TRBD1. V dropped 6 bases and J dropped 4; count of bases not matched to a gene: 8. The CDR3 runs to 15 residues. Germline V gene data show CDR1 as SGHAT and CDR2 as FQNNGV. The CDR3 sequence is CASSTTGVGTGELFF. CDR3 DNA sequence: TGTGCCAGCAGTACAACAGGGGTTGGCACCGGGGAGCTGTTTTTT.

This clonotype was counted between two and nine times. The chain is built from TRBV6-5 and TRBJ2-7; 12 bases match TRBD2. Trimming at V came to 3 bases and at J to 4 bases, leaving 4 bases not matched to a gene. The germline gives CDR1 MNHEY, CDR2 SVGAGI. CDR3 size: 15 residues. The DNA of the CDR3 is TGTGCCAGCAGTTATGGGACTAGCGGGTGGTACGAGCAGTACTTC. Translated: CASSYGTSGWYEQYF.

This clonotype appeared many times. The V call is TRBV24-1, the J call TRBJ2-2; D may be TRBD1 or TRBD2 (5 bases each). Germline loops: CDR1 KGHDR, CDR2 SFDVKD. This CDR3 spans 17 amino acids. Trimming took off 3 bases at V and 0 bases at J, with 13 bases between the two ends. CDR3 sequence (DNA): TGTGCCACCAGTGATACCCGGGGCCAGACGAACACCGGGGAGCTGTTTTTT. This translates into CATSDTRGQTNTGELFF.

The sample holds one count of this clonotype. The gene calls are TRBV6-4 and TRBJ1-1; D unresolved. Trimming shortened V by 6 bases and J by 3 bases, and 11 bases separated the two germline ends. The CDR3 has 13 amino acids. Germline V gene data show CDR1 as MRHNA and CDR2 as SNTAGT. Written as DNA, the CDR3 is TGTGCCAGCAGAAGCTCCGGGTACACTGAAGCTTTCTTT. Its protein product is CASRSSGYTEAFF.

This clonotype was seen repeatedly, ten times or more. The CDR3: CASTDREDYQPQHF. Written as DNA, the CDR3 is TGTGCCAGTACCGACAGGGAGGATTATCAGCCCCAGCATTTT. The chain links TRBV19 to TRBJ1-5, with 7 positions matching TRBD1. The CDR3 runs 14 residues. In germline, CDR1 is LNHDA, CDR2 SQIVND (reference sequence). Germline trimming cut 7 bases from V and 5 bases from J; bases unmatched to any gene: 8. Full variable domain (outside the CDR3, taken from reference TRBV19 and TRBJ1-5): DGGITQSPKYLFRKEGQNVTLSCEQNLNHDAMYWYRQDPGQGLRLIYYSQIVNDFQKGDIAEGYSVSREKKESFPLTVTSAQKNPTAFYLCASTDREDYQPQHFGDGTRLSIL.

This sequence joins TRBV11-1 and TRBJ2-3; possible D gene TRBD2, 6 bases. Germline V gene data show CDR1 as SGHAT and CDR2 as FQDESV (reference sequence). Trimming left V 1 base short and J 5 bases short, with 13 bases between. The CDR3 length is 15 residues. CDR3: CASSLGVTSKDTQYF. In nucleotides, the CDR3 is TGTGCCAGCAGCTTAGGGGTGACTAGTAAAGATACGCAGTATTTT.

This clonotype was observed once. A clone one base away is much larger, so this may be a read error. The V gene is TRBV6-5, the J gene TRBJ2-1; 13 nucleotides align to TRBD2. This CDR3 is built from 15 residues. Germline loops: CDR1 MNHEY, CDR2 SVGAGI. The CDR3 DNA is TGCGCCAGAAGGGCAGGACTAGCGGGAGACCATGAGCAGTTCTTC. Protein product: CARRAGLAGDHEQFF.

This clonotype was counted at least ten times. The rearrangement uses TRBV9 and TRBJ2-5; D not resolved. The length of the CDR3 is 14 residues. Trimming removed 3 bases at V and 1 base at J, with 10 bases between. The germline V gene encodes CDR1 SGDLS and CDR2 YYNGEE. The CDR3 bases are TGTGCCAGCAGCGAAGCCCCCTCCCAAGAGACCCAGTACTTC. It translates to CASSEAPSQETQYF.

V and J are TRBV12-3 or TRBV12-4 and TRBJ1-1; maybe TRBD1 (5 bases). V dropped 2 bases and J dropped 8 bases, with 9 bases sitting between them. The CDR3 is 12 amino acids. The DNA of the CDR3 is TGTGCCAGCAGTTTAAAGACAGCCGAAGCTTTCTTT. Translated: CASSLKTAEAFF.

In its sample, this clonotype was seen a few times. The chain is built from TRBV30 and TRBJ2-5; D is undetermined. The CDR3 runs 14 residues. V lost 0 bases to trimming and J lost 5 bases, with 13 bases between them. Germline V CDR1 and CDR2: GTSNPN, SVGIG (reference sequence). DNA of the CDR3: TGTGCCTGGAGTGTACGGGTGCCCTCTGAGACCCAGTACTTC. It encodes CAWSVRVPSETQYF.

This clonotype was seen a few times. CDR3 in amino acids: CSADRLAESTDTQYF. The CDR3 region has the DNA TGCAGTGCCGACCGACTAGCGGAAAGCACAGATACGCAGTATTTT. The rearrangement links TRBV20-1 to TRBJ2-3; 9 bases are shared with TRBD2. The CDR3 is 15 amino acids. CDR1 DFQATT and CDR2 SNEGSKA come from the germline V gene (reference sequence). J was trimmed by 0 bases and V by 6 bases; bases with no gene match: 7.

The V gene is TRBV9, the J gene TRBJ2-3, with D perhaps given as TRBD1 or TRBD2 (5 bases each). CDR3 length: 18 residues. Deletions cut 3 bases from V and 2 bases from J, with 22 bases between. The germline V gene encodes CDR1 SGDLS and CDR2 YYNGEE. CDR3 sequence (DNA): TGTGCCAGCAGCGAGAGGGGTTCTCGAGAGGCACCCACAGATACGCAGTATTTT. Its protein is CASSERGSREAPTDTQYF.

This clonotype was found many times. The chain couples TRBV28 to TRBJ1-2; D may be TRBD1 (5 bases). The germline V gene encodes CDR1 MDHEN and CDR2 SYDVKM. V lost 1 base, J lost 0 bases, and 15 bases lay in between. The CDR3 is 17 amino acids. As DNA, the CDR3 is TGTGCCAGCAGTTTATATGGCAGGGACTACACTAACTATGGCTACACCTTC. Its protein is CASSLYGRDYTNYGYTF.